The subject of this entry is one T cell receptor (beta chain). These data originate in a study of control samples from healthy donors and cancer patients. Sequencing was performed with immunoSEQ multiplex PCR; in TCRdb, only in-frame clones are kept and a portion is missing. The sample records approximately 81,000 clones, 94% being singletons. The origin of this receptor is a woman between 18 and 30 years old in good health. The sequencing sample was made of blood.

CDR3 in DNA: TGTGCCAGCAGTTTAACTGGGGGGAATCAGCCCCAGCATTTT. It codes for CASSLTGGNQPQHF. The chain has TRBV27 and TRBJ1-5; the D gene is possibly TRBD1 (5 bases). V was clipped by 2 bases and J by 4 bases, with 9 bases between them. Looked up from germline, CDR1 is MNHEY and CDR2 is SMNVEV (reference sequence). CDR3 length: 14 amino acids.